The entry below describes one T cell receptor beta chain. This entry belongs to a study of cytomegalovirus exposure and HLA in healthy donors. PCR primers comprised 60 Vbeta and 13 Jbeta primers. This table comes from immunoSEQ multiplex PCR, and its TCRdb copy is limited to in-frame clones, with some not included. The repertoire consists of around 150,000 clones, with roughly 88% occurring once and the leading ten covering roughly 0.5%. CDR1 and CDR2 from the germline V gene are KGHSH and LQKENI. The CDR3 is 15 residues long. V lost 0 bases and J lost 4, with 12 bases in between. The sequenced sample consisted of PBMCs. The chain has TRBV18 and TRBJ2-5, with D maybe TRBD2 (5 bases). This TCR was sampled from a woman between 40 and 50 years old in good health and CMV-seronegative. The CDR3 sequence: CASSPPGGHGETQYF. In nucleotides, the CDR3 is TGTGCCAGCTCACCACCCGGCGGGCATGGAGAGACCCAGTACTTC.